This T cell receptor (beta chain) emerged from a study of blood T cell repertoires in COVID-19. The overall study: Samples taken during acute and convalescent COVID-19 were collected in the United States, Italy and Spain.

Sequenced by immunoSEQ multiplex PCR; TCRdb stores in-frame clones only, minus some. Of over 150,000 clones in the sample, approximately 82% are singletons; the top ten hold around a fifth. The TCR was taken from a woman in her seventies who had recovered from COVID-19. The specimen sequenced was peripheral blood.

CDR3 bases: TGTGCCAGCACCGCAGGGGGCGCGAACACCGGGGAGCTGTTTTTT. Translated, it gives CASTAGGANTGELFF. The V gene is TRBV7-8, the J gene TRBJ2-2, with 8 nucleotides matching TRBD1. CDR3 length: 15 residues. The J segment lost 0 bases and the V segment lost 7 bases, leaving 4 bases of the junction unmatched. Germline CDR1 SGHVS, CDR2 FQNEAQ.